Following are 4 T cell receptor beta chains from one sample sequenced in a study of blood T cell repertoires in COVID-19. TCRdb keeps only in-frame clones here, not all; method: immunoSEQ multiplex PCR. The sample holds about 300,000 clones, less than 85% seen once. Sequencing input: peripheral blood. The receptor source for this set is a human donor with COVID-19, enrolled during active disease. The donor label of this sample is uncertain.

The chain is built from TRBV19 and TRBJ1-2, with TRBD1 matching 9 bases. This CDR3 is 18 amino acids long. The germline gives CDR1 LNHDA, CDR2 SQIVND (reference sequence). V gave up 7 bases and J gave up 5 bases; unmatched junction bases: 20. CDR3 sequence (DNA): TGTGCCAGTACCAAACTTGTAACAGGGGGCATGTTGTCTTATGGCTACACCTTC. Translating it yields CASTKLVTGGMLSYGYTF.

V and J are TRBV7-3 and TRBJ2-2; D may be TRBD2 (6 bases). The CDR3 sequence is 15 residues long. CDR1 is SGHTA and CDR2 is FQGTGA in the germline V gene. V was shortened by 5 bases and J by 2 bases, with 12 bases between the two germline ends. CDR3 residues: CASSGRGGNTGELFF. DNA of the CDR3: TGTGCCAGCAGCGGGCGGGGCGGCAACACCGGGGAGCTGTTTTTT. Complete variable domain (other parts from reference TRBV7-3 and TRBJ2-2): GAGVSQTPSNKVTEKGKYVELRCDPISGHTALYWYRQSLGQGPEFLIYFQGTGAADDSGLPNDRFFAVRPEGSVSTLKIQRTERGDSAVYLCASSGRGGNTGELFFGEGSRLTVL.

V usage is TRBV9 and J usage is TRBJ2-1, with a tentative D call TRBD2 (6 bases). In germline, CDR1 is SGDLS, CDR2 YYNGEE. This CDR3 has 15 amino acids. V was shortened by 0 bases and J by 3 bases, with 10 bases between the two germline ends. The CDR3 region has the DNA TGTGCCAGCAGCGTAGGTGGGGGAGGCTACAATGAGCAGTTCTTC. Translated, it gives CASSVGGGGYNEQFF. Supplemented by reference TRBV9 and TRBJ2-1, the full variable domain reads DSGVTQTPKHLITATGQRVTLRCSPRSGDLSVYWYQQSLDQGLQFLIQYYNGEERAKGNILERFSAQQFPDLHSELNLSSLELGDSALYFCASSVGGGGYNEQFFGPGTRLTVL.

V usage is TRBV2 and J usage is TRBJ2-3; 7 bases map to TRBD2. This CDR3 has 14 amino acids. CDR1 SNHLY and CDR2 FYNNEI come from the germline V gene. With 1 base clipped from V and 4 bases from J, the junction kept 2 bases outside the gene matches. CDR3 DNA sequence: TGTGCCAGCAGTGAAGGACTAGCATCAGATACGCAGTATTTT. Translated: CASSEGLASDTQYF. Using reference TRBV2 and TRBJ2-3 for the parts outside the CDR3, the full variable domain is EPEVTQTPSHQVTQMGQEVILRCVPISNHLYFYWYRQILGQKVEFLVSFYNNEISEKSEIFDDQFSVERPDGSNFTLKIRSTKLEDSAMYFCASSEGLASDTQYFGPGTRLTVL.